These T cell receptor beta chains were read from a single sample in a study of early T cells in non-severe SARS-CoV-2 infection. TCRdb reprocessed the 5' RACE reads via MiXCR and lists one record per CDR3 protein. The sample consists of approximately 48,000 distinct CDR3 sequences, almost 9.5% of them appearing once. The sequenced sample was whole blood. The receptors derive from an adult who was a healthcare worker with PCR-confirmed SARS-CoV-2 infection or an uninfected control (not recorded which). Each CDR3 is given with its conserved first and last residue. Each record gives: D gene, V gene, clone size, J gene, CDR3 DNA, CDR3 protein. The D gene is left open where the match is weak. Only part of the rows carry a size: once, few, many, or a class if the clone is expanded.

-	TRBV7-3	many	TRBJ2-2	TGTGCCAGCAGCGAATCTAGCTTATCCGGGGAGCTGTTTTTT	CASSESSLSGELFF
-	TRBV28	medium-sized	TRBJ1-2	TGTGCCAGCATTTCTGGGGCAGATTCTAACTATGGCTACACCTTC	CASISGADSNYGYTF
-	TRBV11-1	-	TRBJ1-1	TGTGCCAGCAGCCAAGGACTGTTGAACACTGAAGCTTTCTTT	CASSQGLLNTEAFF
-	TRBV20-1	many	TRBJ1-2	TGCAGTGCTAGACCCATTCCCGAAGTTGACTATGGCTACACCTTC	CSARPIPEVDYGYTF
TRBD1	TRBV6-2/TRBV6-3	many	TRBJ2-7	TGTGCCAGCAGTTACCCGACAGGGAAGCCTACCTACGAGCAGTACTTC	CASSYPTGKPTYEQYF
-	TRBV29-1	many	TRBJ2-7	TGCAGCGTGATGACGAATTACCTCTACGAGCAGTACTTC	CSVMTNYLYEQYF
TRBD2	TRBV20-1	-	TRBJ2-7	TGCAGTGCTAGAACTAGCGGCTCCTACGAGCAGTACTTC	CSARTSGSYEQYF
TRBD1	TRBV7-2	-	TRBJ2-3	TGTGCCAGCAGCCAGGGACAGAGCACAGATACGCAGTATTTT	CASSQGQSTDTQYF
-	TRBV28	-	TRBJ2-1	TGTGCCAGCAAAGACCCCCCTGGTAGCTCCTACAATGAGCAGTTCTTC	CASKDPPGSSYNEQFF
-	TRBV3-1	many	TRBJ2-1	TGTGCCAGCAGCCAAGTGGGACTCCATTACAATGAGCAGTTCTTC	CASSQVGLHYNEQFF
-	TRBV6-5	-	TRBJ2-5	TGTGCCAGCAGTTCCATGGTCGCAGAGACCCAGTACTTC	CASSSMVAETQYF
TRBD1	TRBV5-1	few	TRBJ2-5	TGCGCCAGCAGCTCCTACCGGACAGGGGGCCAAGAGACCCAGTACTTC	CASSSYRTGGQETQYF
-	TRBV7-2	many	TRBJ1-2	TGTGCCAGCAGCTTAGGGGAGTACCCGAACTATGGCTACACCTTC	CASSLGEYPNYGYTF
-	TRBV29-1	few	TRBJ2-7	TGCAGCGTTGCGTGGAACGGTCATCACTACGAGCAGTACTTC	CSVAWNGHHYEQYF
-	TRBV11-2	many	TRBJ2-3	TGTGCCAGCAGCTTAGACCGCGGCGCAGATACGCAGTATTTT	CASSLDRGADTQYF
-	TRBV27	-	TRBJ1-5	TGTGCCAGCAGTTTTTCGGGAGCGAGCAATCAGCCCCAGCATTTT	CASSFSGASNQPQHF
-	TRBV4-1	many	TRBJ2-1	TGCGCCAGCAGCCAAATCGCGCTGGGCTCCTACAATGAGCAGTTCTTC	CASSQIALGSYNEQFF
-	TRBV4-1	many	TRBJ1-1	TGCGCCAGCAGCCAAGAGAGGCCTGCTGAAGCTTTCTTT	CASSQERPAEAFF
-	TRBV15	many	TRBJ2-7	TGTGCCACCAGCAGAGATGATCGGAGGATCCAAGCCTACGAGCAGTACTTC	CATSRDDRRIQAYEQYF
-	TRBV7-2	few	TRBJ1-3	TGTGCCAGCAGCTTAGCAATTTTCGGAAACACCATATATTTT	CASSLAIFGNTIYF
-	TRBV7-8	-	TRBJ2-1	TGTGCCAGCAGGCACTTATATTCTTCCAATGAGCAGTTCTTC	CASRHLYSSNEQFF
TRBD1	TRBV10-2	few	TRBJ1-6	TGCGCCAGCAGCTTAGGGACAGGCCGTAATTCACCCCTCCATTTT	CASSLGTGRNSPLHF
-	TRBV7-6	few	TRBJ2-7	TGTGCCAGCAGCTTAGCGAGTAATGCTTGGGAGCAGTACTTC	CASSLASNAWEQYF
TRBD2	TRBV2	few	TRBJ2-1	TGTGCCAGACCATACGAACCAATAGAGCGGGACGTCAAGTACAATGAGCAGTTCTTC	CARPYEPIERDVKYNEQFF
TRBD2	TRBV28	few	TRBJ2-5	TGTGCCAGCAGTTTTTGGACTAGCGGGAGGAGGAAAGAGACCCAGTACTTC	CASSFWTSGRRKETQYF
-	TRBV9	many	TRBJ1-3	TGTGCCAGCAGAAGAACGGTGGGGGACACCATATATTTT	CASRRTVGDTIYF
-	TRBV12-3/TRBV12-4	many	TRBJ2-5	TGTGCCAGCAGTTCCTCTCGGGGGCAAGAGACCCAGTACTTC	CASSSSRGQETQYF
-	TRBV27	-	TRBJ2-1	TGTGCCAGCAGTTTCTGGACGAACAATGAGCAGTTCTTC	CASSFWTNNEQFF
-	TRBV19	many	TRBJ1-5	TGTGCCAGTAGACTCGTGGGGGCACATCAGCCCCAGCATTTT	CASRLVGAHQPQHF
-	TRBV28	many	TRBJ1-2	TGTGCCAGCAGCCGACCCGGCGGGGCTCGAGGCTATGGCTACACCTTC	CASSRPGGARGYGYTF
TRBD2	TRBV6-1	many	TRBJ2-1	TGTGCCAGCAGTGAGCTTGGTACGGGCGGGAGGGACAATGAGCAGTTCTTC	CASSELGTGGRDNEQFF